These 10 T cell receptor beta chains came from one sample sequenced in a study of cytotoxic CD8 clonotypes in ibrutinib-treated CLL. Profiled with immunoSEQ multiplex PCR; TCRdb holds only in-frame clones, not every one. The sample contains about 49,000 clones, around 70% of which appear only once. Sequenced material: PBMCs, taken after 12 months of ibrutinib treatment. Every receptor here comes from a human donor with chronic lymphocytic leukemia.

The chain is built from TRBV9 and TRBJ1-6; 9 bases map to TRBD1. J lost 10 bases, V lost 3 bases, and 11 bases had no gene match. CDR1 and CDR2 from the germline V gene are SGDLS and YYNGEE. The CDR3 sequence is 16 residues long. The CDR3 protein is CASSGLGTGSRSPLHF. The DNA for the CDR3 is TGTGCCAGCAGCGGACTCGGGACAGGGAGTCGCTCACCCCTCCACTTT.

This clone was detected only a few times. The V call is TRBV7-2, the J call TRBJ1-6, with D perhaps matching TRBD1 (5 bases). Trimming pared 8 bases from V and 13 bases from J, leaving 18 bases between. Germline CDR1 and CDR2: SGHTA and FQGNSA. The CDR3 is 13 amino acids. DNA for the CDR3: TGTGCCAGCGGACGACAGCACCTATACCCCCTCCACTTT. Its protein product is CASGRQHLYPLHF.

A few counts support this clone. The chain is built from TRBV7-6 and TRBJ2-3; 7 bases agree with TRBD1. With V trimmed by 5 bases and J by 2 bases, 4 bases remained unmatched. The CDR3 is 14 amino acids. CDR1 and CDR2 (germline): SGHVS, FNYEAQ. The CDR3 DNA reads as TGTGCCAGCAGCGGGGGACAGTACACAGATACGCAGTATTTT. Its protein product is CASSGGQYTDTQYF.

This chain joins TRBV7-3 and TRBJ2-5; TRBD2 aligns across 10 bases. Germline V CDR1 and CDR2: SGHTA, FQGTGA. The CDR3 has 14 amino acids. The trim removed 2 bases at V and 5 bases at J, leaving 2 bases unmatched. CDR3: CASSLLAGAETQYF. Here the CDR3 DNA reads TGTGCCAGCAGCTTACTAGCGGGGGCTGAGACCCAGTACTTC.

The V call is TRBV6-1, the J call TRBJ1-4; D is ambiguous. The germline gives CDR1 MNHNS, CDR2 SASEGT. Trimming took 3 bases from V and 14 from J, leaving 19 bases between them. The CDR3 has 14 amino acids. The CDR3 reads CASSDLGRLKGLFF. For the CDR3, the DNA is TGTGCCAGCAGTGACCTGGGCCGACTGAAAGGGCTGTTTTTT.

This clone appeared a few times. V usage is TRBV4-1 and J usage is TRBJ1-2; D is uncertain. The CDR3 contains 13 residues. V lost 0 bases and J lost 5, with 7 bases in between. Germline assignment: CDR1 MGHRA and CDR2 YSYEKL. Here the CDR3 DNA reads TGCGCCAGCAGCCAAGATAAAGGTTATGGCTACACCTTC. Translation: CASSQDKGYGYTF.

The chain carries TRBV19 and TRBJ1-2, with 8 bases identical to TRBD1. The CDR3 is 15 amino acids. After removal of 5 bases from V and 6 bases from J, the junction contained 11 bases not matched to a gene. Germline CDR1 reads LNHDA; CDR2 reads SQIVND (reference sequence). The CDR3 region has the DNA TGTGCCAGTAGTCCGACAGGGGCGCTACTGGATGGCTACACCTTC. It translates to CASSPTGALLDGYTF.

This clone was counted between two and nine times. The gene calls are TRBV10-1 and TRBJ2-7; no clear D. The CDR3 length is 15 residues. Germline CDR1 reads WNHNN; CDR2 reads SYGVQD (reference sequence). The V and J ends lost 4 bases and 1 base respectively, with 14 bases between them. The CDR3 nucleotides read TGCGCCAGCAGTGCAACCAGACTGAGTTCCTACGAGCAGTACTTC. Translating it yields CASSATRLSSYEQYF.

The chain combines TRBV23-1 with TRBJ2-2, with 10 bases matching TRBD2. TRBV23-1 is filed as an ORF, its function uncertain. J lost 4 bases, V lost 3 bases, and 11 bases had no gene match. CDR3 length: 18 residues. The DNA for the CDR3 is TGCGCCAGCAGTCATCGGAGAGCGGGGGGGCTCGTCACCGGGGAGCTGTTTTTT. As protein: CASSHRRAGGLVTGELFF.

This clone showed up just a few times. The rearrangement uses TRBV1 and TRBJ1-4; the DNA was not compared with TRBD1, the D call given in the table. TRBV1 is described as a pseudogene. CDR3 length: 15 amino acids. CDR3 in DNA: TGCACCAGCAGCCACCCCAGGGGGCCGAGAGAAAAACTGTTTTTT. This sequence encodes CTSSHPRGPREKLFF.